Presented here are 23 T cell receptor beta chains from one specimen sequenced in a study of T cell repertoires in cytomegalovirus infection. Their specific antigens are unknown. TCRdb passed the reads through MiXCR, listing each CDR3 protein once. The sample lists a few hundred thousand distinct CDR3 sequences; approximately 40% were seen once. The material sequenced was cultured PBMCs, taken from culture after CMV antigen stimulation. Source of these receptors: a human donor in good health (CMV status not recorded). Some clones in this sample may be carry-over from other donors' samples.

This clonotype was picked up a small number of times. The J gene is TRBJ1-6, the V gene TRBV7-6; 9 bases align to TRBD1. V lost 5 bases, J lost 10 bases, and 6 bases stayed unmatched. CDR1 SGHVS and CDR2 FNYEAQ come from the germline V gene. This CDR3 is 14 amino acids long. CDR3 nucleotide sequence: TGTGCCAGCAGCCGGGGACAGGGAGGATCACCCCTCCACTTT. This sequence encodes CASSRGQGGSPLHF. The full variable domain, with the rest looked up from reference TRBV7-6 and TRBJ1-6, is GAGVSQSPRYKVTKRGQDVALRCDPISGHVSLYWYRQALGQGPEFLTYFNYEAQQDKSGLPNDRFSAERPEGSISTLTIQRTEQRDSAMYRCASSRGQGGSPLHFGNGTRLTVT.

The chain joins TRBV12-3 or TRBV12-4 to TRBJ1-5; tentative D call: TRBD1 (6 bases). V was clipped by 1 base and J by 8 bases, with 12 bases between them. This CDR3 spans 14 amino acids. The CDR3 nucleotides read TGTGCCAGCAGTTTAGTCGGGGGGCAGGAGCCCCAGCATTTT. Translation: CASSLVGGQEPQHF.

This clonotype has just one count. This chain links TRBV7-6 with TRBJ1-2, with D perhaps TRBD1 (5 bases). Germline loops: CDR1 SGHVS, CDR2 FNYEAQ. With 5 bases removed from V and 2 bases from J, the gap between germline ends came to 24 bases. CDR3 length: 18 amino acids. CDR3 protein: CASSTLSVGGGPNYGYTF. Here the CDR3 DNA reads TGTGCCAGCAGCACCCTAAGCGTTGGGGGGGGACCGAACTATGGCTACACCTTC.

In nucleotides, the CDR3 is TGTGCCAGCAGAATGACAGGGCATGGCTACACCTTC. Translation: CASRMTGHGYTF. The J gene is TRBJ1-2, the V gene TRBV6-5; TRBD1 agrees at 7 bases. After removal of 6 bases from V and 6 bases from J, the junction contained 4 bases not matched to a gene. CDR1 and CDR2 (germline): MNHEY, SVGAGI. The CDR3 is 12 residues long.

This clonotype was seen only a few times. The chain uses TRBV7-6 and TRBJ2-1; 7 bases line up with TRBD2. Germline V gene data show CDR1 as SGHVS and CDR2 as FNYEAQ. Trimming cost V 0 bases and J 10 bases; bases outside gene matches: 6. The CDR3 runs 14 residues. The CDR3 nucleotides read TGTGCCAGCAGCTTAGCGGGAGGGCCACGGGAGCAGTTCTTC. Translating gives CASSLAGGPREQFF.

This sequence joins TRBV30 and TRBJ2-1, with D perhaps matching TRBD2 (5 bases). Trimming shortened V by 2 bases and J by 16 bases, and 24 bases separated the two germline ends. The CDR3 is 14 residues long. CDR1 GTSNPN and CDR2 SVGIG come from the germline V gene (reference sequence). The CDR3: CAWSTTYVSGSQFF. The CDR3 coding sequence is TGTGCCTGGAGTACCACGTATGTGAGCGGATCCCAATTCTTC. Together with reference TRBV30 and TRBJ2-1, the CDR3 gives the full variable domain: SQTIHQWPATLVQPVGSPLSLECTVEGTSNPNLYWYRQAAGRGLQLLFYSVGIGQISSEVPQNLSASRPQDRQFILSSKKLLLSDSGFYLCAWSTTYVSGSQFFGPGTRLTVL.

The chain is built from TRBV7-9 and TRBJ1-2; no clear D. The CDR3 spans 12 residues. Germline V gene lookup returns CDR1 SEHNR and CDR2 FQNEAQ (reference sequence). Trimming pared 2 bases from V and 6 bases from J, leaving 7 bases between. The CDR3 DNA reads TGTGCCAGCAGCTTATTCACAGATGGCTACACCTTC. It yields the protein CASSLFTDGYTF.

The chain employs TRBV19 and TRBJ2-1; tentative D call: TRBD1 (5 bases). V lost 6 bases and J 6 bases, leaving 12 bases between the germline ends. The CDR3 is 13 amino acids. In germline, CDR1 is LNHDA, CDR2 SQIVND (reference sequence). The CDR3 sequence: CASRFAGSNEQFF. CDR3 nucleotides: TGTGCCAGTAGGTTCGCAGGGTCCAATGAGCAGTTCTTC.

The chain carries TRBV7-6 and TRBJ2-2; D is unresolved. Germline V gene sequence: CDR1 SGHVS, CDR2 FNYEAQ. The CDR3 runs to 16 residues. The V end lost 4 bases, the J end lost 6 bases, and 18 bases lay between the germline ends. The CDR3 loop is CASSSPGKGVAGELFF. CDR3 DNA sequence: TGTGCCAGCAGCTCCCCCGGCAAAGGAGTCGCCGGGGAGCTGTTTTTT.

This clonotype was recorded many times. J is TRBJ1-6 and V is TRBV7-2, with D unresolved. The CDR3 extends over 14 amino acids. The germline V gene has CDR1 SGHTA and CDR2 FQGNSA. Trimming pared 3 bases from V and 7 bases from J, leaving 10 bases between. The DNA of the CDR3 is TGTGCCAGCAGCTTCGGGGTAAACAATTCACCCCTCCACTTT. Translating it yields CASSFGVNNSPLHF.

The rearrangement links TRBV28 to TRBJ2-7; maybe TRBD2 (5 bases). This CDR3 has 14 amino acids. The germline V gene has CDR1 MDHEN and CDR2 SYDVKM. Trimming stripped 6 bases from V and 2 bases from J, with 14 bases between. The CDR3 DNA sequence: TGTGCCAGCAGCACACGGACTCCGACCTACGAGCAGTACTTC. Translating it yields CASSTRTPTYEQYF.

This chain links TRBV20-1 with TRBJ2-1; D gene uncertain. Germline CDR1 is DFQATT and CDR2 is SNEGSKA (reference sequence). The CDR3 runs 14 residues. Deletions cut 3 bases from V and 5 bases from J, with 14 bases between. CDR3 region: CSASLPVRDNEQFF. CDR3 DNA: TGCAGTGCTAGCCTGCCAGTACGCGACAATGAGCAGTTCTTC.

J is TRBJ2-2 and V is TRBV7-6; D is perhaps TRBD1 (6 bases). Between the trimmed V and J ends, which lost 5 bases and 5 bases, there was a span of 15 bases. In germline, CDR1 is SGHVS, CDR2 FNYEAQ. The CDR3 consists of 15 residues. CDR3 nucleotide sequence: TGTGCCAGCAGCCCAGAGGGACACCGTACCGGGGAGCTGTTTTTT. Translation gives CASSPEGHRTGELFF. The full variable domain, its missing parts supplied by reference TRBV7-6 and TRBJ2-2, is GAGVSQSPRYKVTKRGQDVALRCDPISGHVSLYWYRQALGQGPEFLTYFNYEAQQDKSGLPNDRFSAERPEGSISTLTIQRTEQRDSAMYRCASSPEGHRTGELFFGEGSRLTVL.

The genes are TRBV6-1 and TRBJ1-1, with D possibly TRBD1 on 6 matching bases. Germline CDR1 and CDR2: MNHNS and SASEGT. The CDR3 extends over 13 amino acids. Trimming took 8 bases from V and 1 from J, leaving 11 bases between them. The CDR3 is CASGWTANTEAFF. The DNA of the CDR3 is TGTGCCAGCGGGTGGACAGCGAACACTGAAGCTTTCTTT.

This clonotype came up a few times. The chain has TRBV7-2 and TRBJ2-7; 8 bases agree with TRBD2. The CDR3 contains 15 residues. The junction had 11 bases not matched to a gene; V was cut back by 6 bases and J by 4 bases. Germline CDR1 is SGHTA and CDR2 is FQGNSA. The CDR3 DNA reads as TGTGCCAGCAGATCTCCCTTGGCTAGCGGGTACGAGCAGTACTTC. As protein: CASRSPLASGYEQYF.

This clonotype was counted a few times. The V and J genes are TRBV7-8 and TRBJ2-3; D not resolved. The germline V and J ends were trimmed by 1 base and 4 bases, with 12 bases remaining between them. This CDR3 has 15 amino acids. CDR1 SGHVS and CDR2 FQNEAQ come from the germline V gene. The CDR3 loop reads CASSLEVSGADTQYF. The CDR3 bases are TGTGCCAGCAGCTTAGAGGTCTCTGGGGCAGATACGCAGTATTTT.

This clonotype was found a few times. DNA of the CDR3: TGCAGTGCTAGAGACCAGCGGGCGGGGGGGTTTAATGAGCAGTTCTTC. Its translation is CSARDQRAGGFNEQFF. V gene TRBV20-1 combines with J gene TRBJ2-1; TRBD2 matches 9 bases. The length of the CDR3 is 16 residues. Trimming at V came to 0 bases and at J to 7 bases, leaving 10 bases not matched to a gene. The germline V gene has CDR1 DFQATT and CDR2 SNEGSKA (reference sequence).

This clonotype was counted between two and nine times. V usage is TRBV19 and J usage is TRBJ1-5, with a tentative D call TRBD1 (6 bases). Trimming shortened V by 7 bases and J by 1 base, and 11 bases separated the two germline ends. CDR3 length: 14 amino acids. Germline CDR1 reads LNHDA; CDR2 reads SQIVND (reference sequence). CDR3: CASKTGNSNQPQHF. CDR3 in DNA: TGTGCCAGTAAAACAGGGAACAGCAATCAGCCCCAGCATTTT.

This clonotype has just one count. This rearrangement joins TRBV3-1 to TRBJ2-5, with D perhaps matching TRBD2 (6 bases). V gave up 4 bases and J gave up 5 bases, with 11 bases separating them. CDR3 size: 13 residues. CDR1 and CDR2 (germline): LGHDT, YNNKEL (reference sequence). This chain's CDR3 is CASSRGVTETQYF. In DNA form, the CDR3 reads TGTGCCAGCAGCCGGGGGGTAACGGAGACCCAGTACTTC.

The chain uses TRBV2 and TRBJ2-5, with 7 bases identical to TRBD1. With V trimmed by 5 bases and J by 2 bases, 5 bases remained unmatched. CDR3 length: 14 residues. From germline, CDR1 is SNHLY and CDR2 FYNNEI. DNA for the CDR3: TGTGCCAGCAGTTACAGGGGTCGTCAAGAGACCCAGTACTTC. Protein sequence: CASSYRGRQETQYF.

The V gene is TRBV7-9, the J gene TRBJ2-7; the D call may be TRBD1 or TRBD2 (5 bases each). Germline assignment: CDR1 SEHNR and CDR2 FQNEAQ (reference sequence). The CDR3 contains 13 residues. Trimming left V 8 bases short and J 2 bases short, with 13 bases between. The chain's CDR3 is CASAGGDPYEQYF. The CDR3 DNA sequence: TGTGCCAGCGCCGGTGGGGACCCCTACGAGCAGTACTTC.

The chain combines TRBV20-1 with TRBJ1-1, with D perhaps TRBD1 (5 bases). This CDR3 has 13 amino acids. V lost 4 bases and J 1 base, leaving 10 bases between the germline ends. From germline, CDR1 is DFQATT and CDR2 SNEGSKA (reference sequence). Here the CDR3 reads CSATRQKNTEAFF. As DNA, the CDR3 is TGCAGTGCTACCCGACAGAAGAACACTGAAGCTTTCTTT.

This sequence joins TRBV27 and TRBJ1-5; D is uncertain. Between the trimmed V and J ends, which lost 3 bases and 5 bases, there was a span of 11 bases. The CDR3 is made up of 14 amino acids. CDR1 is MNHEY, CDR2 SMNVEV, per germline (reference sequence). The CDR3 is CASSLIRDYQPQHF. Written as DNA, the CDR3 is TGTGCCAGCAGTTTGATTCGGGATTATCAGCCCCAGCATTTT.